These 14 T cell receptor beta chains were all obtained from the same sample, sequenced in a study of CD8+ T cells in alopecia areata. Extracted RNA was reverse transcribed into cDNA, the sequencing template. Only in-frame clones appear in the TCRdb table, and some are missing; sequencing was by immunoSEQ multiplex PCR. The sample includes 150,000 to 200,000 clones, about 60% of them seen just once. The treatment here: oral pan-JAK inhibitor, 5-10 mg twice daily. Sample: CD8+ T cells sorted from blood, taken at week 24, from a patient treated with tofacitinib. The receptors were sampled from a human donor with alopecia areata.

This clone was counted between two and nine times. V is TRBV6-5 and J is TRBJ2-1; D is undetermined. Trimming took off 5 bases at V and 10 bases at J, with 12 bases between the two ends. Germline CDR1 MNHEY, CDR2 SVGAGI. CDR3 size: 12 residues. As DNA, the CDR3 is TGTGCCAGCAGTCACGACTGGGGAGAGCAGTTCTTC. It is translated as CASSHDWGEQFF.

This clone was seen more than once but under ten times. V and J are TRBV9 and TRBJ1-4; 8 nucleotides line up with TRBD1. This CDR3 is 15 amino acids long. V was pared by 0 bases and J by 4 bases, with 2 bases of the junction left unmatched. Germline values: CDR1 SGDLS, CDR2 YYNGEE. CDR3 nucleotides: TGTGCCAGCAGCGTAGGGGACAGGAGTAATGAAAAACTGTTTTTT. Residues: CASSVGDRSNEKLFF.

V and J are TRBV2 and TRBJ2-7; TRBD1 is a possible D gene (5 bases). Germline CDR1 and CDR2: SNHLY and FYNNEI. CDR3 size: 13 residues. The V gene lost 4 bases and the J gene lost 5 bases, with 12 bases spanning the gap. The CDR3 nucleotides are TGTGCCAGCAGTGGGGGCTATGGGAACGAGCAGTACTTC. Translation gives CASSGGYGNEQYF.

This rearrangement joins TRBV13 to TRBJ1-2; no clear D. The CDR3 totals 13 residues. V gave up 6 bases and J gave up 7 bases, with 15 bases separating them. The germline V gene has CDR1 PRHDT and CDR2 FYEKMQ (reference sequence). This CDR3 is CASSSSPERGYTF. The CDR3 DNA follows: TGTGCCAGCAGTTCGTCTCCCGAGCGTGGCTACACCTTC.

This CDR3 reads CASSFHLLQGSIQYF. CDR3 DNA sequence: TGTGCCAGCAGTTTCCACCTCCTACAGGGGAGCATTCAGTACTTC. V is TRBV6-5 and J is TRBJ2-4, with 7 bases matching TRBD1. This CDR3 has 15 amino acids. V was clipped by 4 bases and J by 9 bases; unmatched bases: 12. Looked up from germline, CDR1 is MNHEY and CDR2 is SVGAGI.

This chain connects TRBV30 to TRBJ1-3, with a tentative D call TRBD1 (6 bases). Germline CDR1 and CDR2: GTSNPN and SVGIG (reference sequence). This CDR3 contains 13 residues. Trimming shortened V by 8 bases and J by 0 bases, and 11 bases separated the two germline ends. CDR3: CALAGDSGNTIYF. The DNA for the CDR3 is TGTGCCCTAGCAGGGGACTCTGGAAACACCATATATTTT.

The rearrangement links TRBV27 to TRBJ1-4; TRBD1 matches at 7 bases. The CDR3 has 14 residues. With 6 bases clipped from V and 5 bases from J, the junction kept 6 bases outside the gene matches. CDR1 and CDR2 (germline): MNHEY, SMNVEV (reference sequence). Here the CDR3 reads CASSPGGMNEKLFF. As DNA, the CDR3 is TGTGCCAGCAGCCCAGGGGGGATGAATGAAAAACTGTTTTTT.

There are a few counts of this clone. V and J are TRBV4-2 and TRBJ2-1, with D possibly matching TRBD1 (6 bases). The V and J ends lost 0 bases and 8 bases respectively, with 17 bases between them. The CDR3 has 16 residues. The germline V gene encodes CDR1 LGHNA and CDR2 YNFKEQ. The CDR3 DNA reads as TGTGCCAGCAGCCAAGATGGGGTAAACAGGGCGGATGAGCAGTTCTTC. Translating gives CASSQDGVNRADEQFF.

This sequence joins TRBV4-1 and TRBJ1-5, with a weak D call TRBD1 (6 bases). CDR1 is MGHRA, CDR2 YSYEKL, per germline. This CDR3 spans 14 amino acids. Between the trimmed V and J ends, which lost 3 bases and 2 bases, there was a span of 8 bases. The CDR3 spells CASSQRQGNQPQHF. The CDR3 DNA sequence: TGCGCCAGCAGCCAGCGACAGGGCAATCAGCCCCAGCATTTT.

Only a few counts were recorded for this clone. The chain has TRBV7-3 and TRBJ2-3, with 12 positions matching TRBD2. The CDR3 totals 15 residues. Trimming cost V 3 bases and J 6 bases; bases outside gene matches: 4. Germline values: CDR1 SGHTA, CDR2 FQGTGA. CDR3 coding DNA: TGTGCCAGCAGCTTGCTAGCGGGGGGGCAGGATACGCAGTATTTT. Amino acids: CASSLLAGGQDTQYF.

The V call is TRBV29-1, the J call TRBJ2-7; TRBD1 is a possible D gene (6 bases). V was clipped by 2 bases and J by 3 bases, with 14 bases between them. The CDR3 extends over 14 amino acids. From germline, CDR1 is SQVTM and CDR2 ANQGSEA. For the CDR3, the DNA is TGCAGCGTTGAACTGCCGGACAGTAGCTACGAGCAGTACTTC. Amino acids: CSVELPDSSYEQYF.

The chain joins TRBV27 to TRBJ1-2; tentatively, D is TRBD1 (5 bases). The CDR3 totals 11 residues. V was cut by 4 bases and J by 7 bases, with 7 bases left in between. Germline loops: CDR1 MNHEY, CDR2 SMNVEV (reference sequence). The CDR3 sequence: CASSSGTGYTF. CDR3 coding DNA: TGTGCCAGCAGTTCCGGGACTGGCTACACCTTC.

The CDR3 reads CASTLNTEAFF. CDR3 DNA sequence: TGTGCCAGCACCCTAAACACTGAAGCTTTCTTT. The genes are TRBV5-6 and TRBJ1-1; D is uncertain. Germline V gene sequence: CDR1 SGHDT, CDR2 YYEEEE. The CDR3 spans 11 residues. V lost 6 bases, J lost 2 bases, and 5 bases lay in between.

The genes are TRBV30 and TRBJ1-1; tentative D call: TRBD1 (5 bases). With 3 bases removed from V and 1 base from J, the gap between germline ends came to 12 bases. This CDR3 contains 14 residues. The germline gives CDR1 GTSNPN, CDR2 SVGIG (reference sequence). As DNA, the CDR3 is TGTGCCTGGAGGAATGGGCAGGGGAACACTGAAGCTTTCTTT. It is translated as CAWRNGQGNTEAFF.